This T cell receptor beta chain was captured in a study of human T cells and chemical hapten exposure. Germline V gene lookup returns CDR1 LGHDT and CDR2 YNNKEL (reference sequence). V gave up 2 bases and J gave up 1 base, with 10 bases separating them. The CDR3 contains 15 residues. Indicated time point: pre-sensitization, week 0. Treatment noted: therapeutic diphenylcyclopropenone sensitization with weekly scalp DPC. MiXCR, run by TCRdb on the RACE reads, gives a single entry per CDR3 protein. There are about 120,000 distinct CDR3 sequences in the sample; about 13% occur only once, and 2.8% lies in the top ten.

The chain links TRBV3-1 to TRBJ2-3; a weak D match, TRBD2 (5 bases). The sequence was collected from a woman aged 18-30 years with alopecia areata. Some clones in this sample may be carry-over from other donors' samples. The source was whole blood, collected in connection with sensitization to the hapten diphenylcyclopropenone (DPC). The CDR3, as DNA: TGTGCCAGCAGCCAAACGGGGTACCGCACAGATACGCAGTATTTT. This encodes CASSQTGYRTDTQYF.